This T cell receptor beta chain derives from a study of T cell repertoires in cytomegalovirus infection. The study's findings and limits: HLA-C-restricted, CMV-specific TCR beta clonotypes were dominant ex vivo.

CDR3 size: 15 residues. CDR1 is MNHNS and CDR2 is SASEGT in the germline V gene. Trimming shortened V by 2 bases and J by 0 bases, and 11 bases separated the two germline ends. Only a few counts were recorded for this clonotype. Its antigen is currently unknown. Each CDR3 protein is one row after TCRdb ran MiXCR on the reads. The data contain under 600,000 distinct CDR3 sequences, 16% of them singletons. V usage is TRBV6-1 and J usage is TRBJ2-7; D is ambiguous. The sequenced sample consisted of CD8+ T cells from PBMCs. This receptor was taken from a human donor in good health (CMV status not recorded). Some clones in this sample may be carry-over from other donors' samples. This CDR3 is CASSEFSRFSYEQYF. The CDR3, as DNA: TGTGCCAGCAGTGAATTTTCGCGGTTCTCCTACGAGCAGTACTTC.